This T cell receptor (beta chain) appears in the sequencing data of a study of T-cell memory formation after mild COVID-19. Study conclusions and caveats: Among clones peaking at day 37 in the second wave, SARS-CoV-2 specificity remained unconfirmed. The study detected some responding clones in pre-infection memory, suggesting cross-reactive memory joined.

V was trimmed by 3 bases and J by 2 bases, leaving 17 bases between them. This CDR3 contains 15 residues. Germline CDR1 SQVTM, CDR2 ANQGSEA. As regards this clonotype: Its antigen remains unidentified.

5'RACE with constant-segment primers built TCRalpha and TCRbeta cDNA libraries with UMIs. TCRdb re-called the 5' RACE reads through MiXCR, storing one row per CDR3 protein. The table includes 100,000 to 150,000 distinct CDR3 sequences, about 6.5% detected once. This chain connects TRBV29-1 to TRBJ2-7; D may match TRBD1 or TRBD2 (5 bases each). Source material: PBMCs or a T cell subset sorted from them (not recorded which). The sequence was obtained from an adult woman who had mild COVID-19 (a few samples of this study predate the infection). Cell type and time point are not known. In DNA form, the CDR3 reads TGCAGCGTTGAGGATACCGGGACCTCTCCCTACGAGCAGTACTTC. Its translation: CSVEDTGTSPYEQYF.